This T cell receptor beta chain was observed in a study of T cell repertoires in cytomegalovirus infection. Findings and limits, study-wide: In two of eight donors, the top clonotype was HLA-C-restricted CMV-specific. Pooled public TCR beta family frequency picked out CMV carriers with the relevant HLA.

TCRdb reprocessed the reads with MiXCR, giving one entry per CDR3 protein. The sample yields approximately 280,000 distinct CDR3 sequences, about 20% seen once. Turning to this clonotype: Its target is not known.

Losses at the gene ends were 3 bases for V and 7 bases for J; bases not matched to a gene: 11. CDR3 length: 16 amino acids. Germline lookup yields CDR1 DFQATT and CDR2 SNEGSKA (reference sequence). The sample here was cultured PBMCs, taken from culture after CMV antigen stimulation. The gene calls are TRBV20-1 and TRBJ2-1, with 11 bases aligning to TRBD2. The sequence came from a human donor in good health (CMV status not recorded). Some clones in this sample may be carry-over from other donors' samples. This chain's CDR3 is CSARETSGKSGNEQFF. CDR3 bases: TGCAGTGCTAGGGAGACTAGCGGGAAGTCTGGGAATGAGCAGTTCTTC.